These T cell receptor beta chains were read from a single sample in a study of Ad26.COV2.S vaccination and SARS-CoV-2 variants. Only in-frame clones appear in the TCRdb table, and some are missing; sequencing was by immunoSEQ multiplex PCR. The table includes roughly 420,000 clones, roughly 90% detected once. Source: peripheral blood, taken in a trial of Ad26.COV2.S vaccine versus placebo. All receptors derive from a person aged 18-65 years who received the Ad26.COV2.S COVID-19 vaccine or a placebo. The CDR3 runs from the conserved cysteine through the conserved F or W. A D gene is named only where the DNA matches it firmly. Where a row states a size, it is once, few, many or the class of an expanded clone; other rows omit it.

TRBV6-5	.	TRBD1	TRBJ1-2	CASREGAPSDGYTF	TGTGCCAGCAGAGAGGGGGCTCCCTCCGATGGCTACACCTTC
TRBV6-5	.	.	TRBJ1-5	CASSSLDRGNQPQHF	TGTGCCAGCTCCTCTTTGGACAGAGGCAATCAGCCCCAGCATTTT
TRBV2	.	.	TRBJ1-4	CASSGTGTNEKLFF	TGTGCCAGCAGTGGAACTGGAACTAATGAAAAACTGTTTTTT
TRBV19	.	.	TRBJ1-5	CASRTTGISNQPQHF	TGTGCCAGTAGGACGACAGGAATTAGCAATCAGCCCCAGCATTTT
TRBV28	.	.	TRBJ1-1	CASSLAGSSLRAFF	TGTGCCAGCAGTTTAGCCGGATCGAGCCTAAGAGCTTTCTTT
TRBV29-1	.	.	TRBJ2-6	CSVDQSSGANVLTF	TGCAGCGTTGATCAGAGCTCTGGGGCCAACGTCCTGACTTTC
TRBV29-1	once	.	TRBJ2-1	CSALPRGTNEQFF	TGCAGCGCTCTCCCCAGGGGCACCAATGAGCAGTTCTTC
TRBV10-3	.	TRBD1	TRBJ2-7	CAISEIGEKGTGSYEQYF	TGTGCCATCAGTGAGATCGGGGAGAAAGGGACAGGATCCTACGAGCAGTACTTC
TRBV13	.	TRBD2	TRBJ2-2	CASSWARGESGELFF	TGTGCCAGCAGCTGGGCACGGGGGGAATCCGGGGAGCTGTTTTTT
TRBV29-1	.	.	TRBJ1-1	CSVDFRTEAFF	TGCAGCGTTGACTTTCGCACTGAAGCTTTCTTT
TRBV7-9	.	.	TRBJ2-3	CASSPRLGQLRGDTQYF	TGTGCCAGCAGCCCCCGACTCGGACAGCTACGGGGAGATACGCAGTATTTT
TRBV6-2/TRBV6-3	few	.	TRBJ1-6	CASRPTGLPLHF	TGTGCCAGCAGACCTACAGGGCTACCCCTCCACTTT
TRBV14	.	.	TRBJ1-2	CASSQELSTVYGYTF	TGTGCCAGCAGCCAAGAGCTTTCAACAGTCTATGGCTACACCTTC
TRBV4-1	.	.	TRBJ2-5	CASSQGQGSFGRETQYF	TGCGCCAGCAGCCAAGGGCAGGGTAGCTTCGGACGAGAGACCCAGTACTTC
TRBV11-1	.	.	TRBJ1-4	CASSRDGFKLFF	TGTGCCAGCAGCCGGGACGGTTTTAAACTGTTTTTT
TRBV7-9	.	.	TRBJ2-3	CASSPAVGGHLTDTQYF	TGTGCCAGCAGCCCTGCTGTGGGGGGGCATTTGACAGATACGCAGTATTTT
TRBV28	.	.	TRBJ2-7	CASSPPMVEQYF	TGTGCCAGCAGTCCGCCGATGGTCGAGCAGTACTTC
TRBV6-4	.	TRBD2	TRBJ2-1	CASSLLAGDYNEQFF	TGTGCCAGCAGCCTGCTAGCGGGGGATTACAATGAGCAGTTCTTC
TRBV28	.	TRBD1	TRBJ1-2	CASSLAYYRGRNGYTF	TGTGCCAGCAGTTTAGCGTATTACAGGGGGCGCAATGGCTACACCTTC
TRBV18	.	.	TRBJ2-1	CASSFIVRGYNEQFF	TGTGCCAGCTCATTTATCGTTCGGGGCTACAATGAGCAGTTCTTC
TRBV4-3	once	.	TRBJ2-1	CASSQEGGPYNEQFF	TGCGCCAGCAGCCAAGAGGGGGGACCCTACAATGAGCAGTTCTTC
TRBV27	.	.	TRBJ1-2	CASSLSTGGYYGYTF	TGTGCCAGCAGTTTAAGCACGGGGGGCTACTATGGCTACACCTTC
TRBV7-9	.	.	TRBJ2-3	CASSYSGVQGDTQYF	TGTGCCAGCAGTTACTCGGGGGTTCAGGGAGATACGCAGTATTTT
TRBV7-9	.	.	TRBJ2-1	CASSTSILARDEQFF	TGTGCCAGCAGCACCTCCATCCTAGCCAGGGATGAGCAGTTCTTC
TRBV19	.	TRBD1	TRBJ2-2	CASTPGQGITGELFF	TGTGCCAGCACTCCGGGACAGGGGATCACCGGGGAGCTGTTTTTT
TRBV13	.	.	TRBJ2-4	CASSLSIRDIQYF	TGTGCCAGCAGCTTAAGTATAAGGGACATTCAGTACTTC
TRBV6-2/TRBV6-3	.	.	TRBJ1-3	CASSYSSSGRPGVPIYF	TGTGCCAGCAGTTACTCGTCATCCGGCAGGCCCGGGGTGCCCATATATTTT
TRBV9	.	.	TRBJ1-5	CASSVDQGQPQHF	TGTGCCAGCAGCGTAGACCAGGGACAGCCCCAGCATTTT
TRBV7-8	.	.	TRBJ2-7	CASSLAPGNYEQYF	TGTGCCAGCAGCTTAGCCCCAGGGAACTACGAGCAGTACTTC
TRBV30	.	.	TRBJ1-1	CAWAKNRDTEAFF	TGTGCCTGGGCTAAAAACAGGGATACTGAAGCTTTCTTT
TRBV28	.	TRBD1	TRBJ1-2	CASSFRRQGKVTNYGYTF	TGTGCCAGCAGTTTTCGACGACAGGGTAAAGTTACTAACTATGGCTACACCTTC
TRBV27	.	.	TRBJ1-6	CASSLVAGDNSPLHF	TGTGCCAGCAGTTTAGTGGCAGGAGATAATTCACCCCTCCACTTT
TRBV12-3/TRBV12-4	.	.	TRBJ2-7	CASSSQSYEQYF	TGTGCCAGCAGTTCTCAGTCCTACGAGCAGTACTTC
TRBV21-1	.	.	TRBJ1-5	CASNEDRGDNQPQHF	TGTGCCAGCAACGAAGACAGGGGGGACAATCAGCCCCAGCATTTT
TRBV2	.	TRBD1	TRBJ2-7	CASSGDSSYEQYF	TGTGCCAGCAGTGGGGACAGCTCCTACGAGCAGTACTTC
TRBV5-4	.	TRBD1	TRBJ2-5	CASSLRTGTETQYF	TGTGCCAGCAGCTTACGGACAGGGACGGAGACCCAGTACTTC
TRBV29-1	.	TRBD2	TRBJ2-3	CSVEAGGGADTQYF	TGCAGCGTTGAAGCGGGGGGTGGTGCAGATACGCAGTATTTT
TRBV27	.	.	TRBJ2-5	CASSFAPGETQYF	TGTGCCAGCAGTTTTGCCCCGGGGGAGACCCAGTACTTC
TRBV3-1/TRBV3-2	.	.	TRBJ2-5	CASSQIPADQETQYF	TGTGCCAGCAGCCAAATCCCAGCGGACCAAGAGACCCAGTACTTC
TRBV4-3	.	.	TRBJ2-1	CASSQHNEQFF	TGCGCCAGCAGCCAACACAATGAGCAGTTCTTC
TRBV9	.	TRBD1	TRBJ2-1	CASSVLSGQLSSYNEQFF	TGTGCCAGCAGCGTACTGTCGGGACAGCTGAGCTCCTACAATGAGCAGTTCTTC